This TCR beta chain was recovered during a study of tissue T cells after allogeneic stem cell transplantation. Study-level information: Every graft-versus-host disease patient had gastrointestinal disease and got several lines of graft-versus-host disease therapy. Regarding the study as a whole: Alloreactivity or antigen specificity of tissue TCRs was not determined; some clones might be host cells.

Only one count was recorded for this clone. Its matching antigen is unknown. The CDR3 loop spans 15 amino acids. V shed 1 base and J shed 2 bases, with 12 bases lying between them. Germline values: CDR1 MNHEY, CDR2 SVGEGT. The method was immunoSEQ multiplex PCR; TCRdb's version includes in-frame clones alone and lacks a portion of them. The sample includes about 28,000 clones, roughly 87% seen only once; the top ten take about 3.5%. The sequence was collected from a woman between 18 and 55 years old who later had graft-versus-host disease after an allogeneic stem cell transplant. Material: blood, obtained before transplantation. The J gene is TRBJ2-7, the V gene TRBV6-2 or TRBV6-3; D assignment may be TRBD1 or TRBD2 (6 bases each). CDR3 coding DNA: TGTGCCAGCAGTTACTTCGGGGGCTCCCCCTACGAGCAGTACTTC. Its translation is CASSYFGGSPYEQYF.